Listed below are T cell receptor beta chains from one sample, sequenced in a study of blood T cell repertoires in COVID-19. The table came from immunoSEQ multiplex PCR; TCRdb's copy has only in-frame clones and leaves some out. The table includes around 65,000 clones, roughly 81% detected once. The sequencing sample was made of peripheral blood. The receptors shown here come from a man aged 80 or over with acute or convalescent COVID-19. Each CDR3 is given with its conserved first and last residue. D genes are given only for firm matches. Size is omitted from some rows. Given values are once, few, many or a class for expanded clones.

.	TRBV7-2	few	TRBJ1-5	CASSFDSFNQPQHF	TGTGCCAGCAGCTTTGACAGTTTCAATCAGCCCCAGCATTTT
TRBD2	TRBV5-6	.	TRBJ2-2	CASSLELAGGLAGELFF	TGTGCCAGCAGCTTGGAACTAGCGGGGGGGCTTGCCGGGGAGCTGTTTTTT
TRBD2	TRBV7-3	.	TRBJ2-1	CASSLRAGGSFDNEQFF	TGTGCCAGCAGCTTACGGGCCGGGGGGTCTTTCGACAATGAGCAGTTCTTC
.	TRBV28	.	TRBJ2-7	CASSFVLGEGSYEQYF	TGTGCCAGCAGTTTTGTGCTGGGAGAAGGATCCTACGAGCAGTACTTC
TRBD1	TRBV10-2	.	TRBJ1-2	CASLRDSYGYTF	TGCGCCAGCCTCCGGGACAGCTATGGCTACACCTTC
TRBD1	TRBV2	.	TRBJ1-5	CASSVRQGPNQPQHF	TGTGCCAGCAGTGTCCGACAGGGACCCAATCAGCCCCAGCATTTT
TRBD1	TRBV7-2	.	TRBJ1-4	CASSFDRGTNEKLFF	TGTGCCAGCAGCTTCGACAGGGGAACTAATGAAAAACTGTTTTTT
.	TRBV5-4	once	TRBJ2-3	CASRRAGGTDTQYF	TGTGCCAGCAGACGCGCCGGGGGCACAGATACGCAGTATTTT
.	TRBV18	.	TRBJ2-5	CASSRGTLKETQYF	TGTGCCAGCTCACGGGGGACACTAAAAGAGACCCAGTACTTC
TRBD2	TRBV9	.	TRBJ2-5	CASSTRTSGGAETQYF	TGTGCCAGCAGCACCCGGACTAGCGGGGGGGCGGAGACCCAGTACTTC
TRBD2	TRBV10-3	once	TRBJ2-5	CAIGLGQETQYF	TGTGCCATCGGACTAGGCCAAGAGACCCAGTACTTC
.	TRBV15	few	TRBJ1-1	CATSRTKQRNTEAFF	TGTGCCACCAGCAGGACAAAACAGAGGAACACTGAAGCTTTCTTT
.	TRBV4-1	.	TRBJ1-1	CASSQEWQAMNTEAFF	TGCGCCAGCAGCCAAGAGTGGCAGGCTATGAACACTGAAGCTTTCTTT
TRBD1	TRBV4-1	.	TRBJ1-1	CASSRDSRNTEAFF	TGCGCCAGCAGCCGGGACAGCCGGAACACTGAAGCTTTCTTT
.	TRBV27	.	TRBJ2-1	CASSLWAYNEQFF	TGTGCCAGCAGTTTATGGGCGTACAATGAGCAGTTCTTC
TRBD2	TRBV6-2/TRBV6-3	few	TRBJ2-3	CASSPVGGRTDTQYF	TGTGCCAGCAGTCCAGTAGGCGGGAGAACAGATACGCAGTATTTT
.	TRBV5-5	.	TRBJ2-3	CASSLSTSTDTQYF	TGTGCCAGCAGCCTCTCGACTAGCACAGATACGCAGTATTTT
.	TRBV7-2	few	TRBJ1-5	CASSQPGSPNQPQHF	TGTGCCAGCAGCCAACCGGGATCCCCGAATCAGCCCCAGCATTTT
TRBD2	TRBV7-2	.	TRBJ2-2	CASSRTSEGGELFF	TGTGCCAGCAGCCGGACTAGCGAAGGCGGGGAGCTGTTTTTT
.	TRBV2	.	TRBJ1-5	CASSLQGSQPQHF	TGTGCCAGCAGCCTTCAGGGGTCCCAGCCCCAGCATTTT
TRBD2	TRBV7-2	.	TRBJ2-1	CASRRTSGIPDNEQFF	TGTGCCAGCAGAAGAACTAGCGGGATACCAGACAATGAGCAGTTCTTC
TRBD1	TRBV3-1/TRBV3-2	once	TRBJ2-1	CASSQGRTGQFF	TGTGCCAGCAGCCAGGGCCGGACAGGGCAGTTCTTC
.	TRBV6-5	.	TRBJ1-1	CASSYSWQNTEAFF	TGTGCCAGCAGTTACTCGTGGCAGAACACTGAAGCTTTCTTT
.	TRBV7-9	.	TRBJ1-1	CASTFTEGTEAFF	TGTGCCAGCACCTTTACGGAGGGTACTGAAGCTTTCTTT
.	TRBV11-2	once	TRBJ1-5	CASSLDRDQPQHF	TGTGCCAGCAGCTTAGATCGAGATCAGCCCCAGCATTTT
.	TRBV19	.	TRBJ1-2	CASRGDTNYGYTF	TGTGCCAGTAGGGGGGACACTAACTATGGCTACACCTTC
.	TRBV9	.	TRBJ2-5	CASSVLIGETQYF	TGTGCCAGCAGCGTGTTGATCGGGGAGACCCAGTACTTC
TRBD1	TRBV27	once	TRBJ2-1	CASSFGTADNEQFF	TGTGCCAGCAGTTTTGGGACAGCGGACAATGAGCAGTTCTTC
TRBD1	TRBV5-1	.	TRBJ1-3	CASSLESGTGAGNTIYF	TGCGCCAGCAGCTTGGAGTCCGGGACAGGGGCGGGAAACACCATATATTTT
TRBD1	TRBV3-1/TRBV3-2	.	TRBJ1-4	CASSLETGGLNEKLFF	TGTGCCAGCAGCCTTGAAACAGGGGGCCTTAATGAAAAACTGTTTTTT
.	TRBV4-1	.	TRBJ2-1	CASSQARGNEQFF	TGCGCCAGCAGCCAAGCCAGGGGAAATGAGCAGTTCTTC